The 27 T cell receptor beta chains below were found in one sample sequenced in a study of T-cell reconstitution after alpha-beta-depleted transplantation in children. This sample's TCRbeta library carried unique molecular identifier barcodes. Each CDR3 protein gets one entry after TCRdb re-called the PCR reads with MiXCR. The sample has hundreds of thousands of distinct CDR3 sequences, approximately 14% seen once. The source was PBMCs, collected before TCRalphabeta/CD19-depleted stem cell transplant. The receptors were gathered from a girl aged 2-15 years with congenital amegakaryocytic thrombocytopenia, due to receive a stem cell transplant.

The chain couples TRBV7-8 to TRBJ1-6; unclear D gene. V shed 1 base and J shed 7 bases, with 14 bases lying between them. This CDR3 has 16 amino acids. Germline V lookup: CDR1 SGHVS, CDR2 FQNEAQ. The CDR3 nucleotides read TGTGCCAGCAGCTTAGAGGTTACGCGACCAAATTCACCCCTCCACTTT. It codes for CASSLEVTRPNSPLHF.

This clonotype was detected many times. The rearrangement uses TRBV10-2 and TRBJ2-2; D gene uncertain. The CDR3 spans 13 residues. V was trimmed by 6 bases and J by 8 bases, leaving 13 bases between them. CDR1 WSHSY and CDR2 SAAADI come from the germline V gene. The CDR3, as DNA: TGCGCCAGCAGCCCTACGGCCAGGGGGGAGCTGTTTTTT. It is translated as CASSPTARGELFF.

This clonotype came up many times. V gene TRBV20-1 combines with J gene TRBJ2-1, with 11 bases aligning to TRBD2. This CDR3 region has 18 residues. Unmatched junction bases numbered 14, after V lost 0 bases and J lost 7 bases. Germline loops: CDR1 DFQATT, CDR2 SNEGSKA (reference sequence). The CDR3 spells CSARDVTSGRVFRNEQFF. CDR3 sequence (DNA): TGCAGTGCTAGAGATGTCACTAGCGGGAGAGTCTTCAGAAATGAGCAGTTCTTC.

This clonotype was observed a handful of times. The genes are TRBV6-1 and TRBJ2-7, with D perhaps TRBD2 (5 bases). The CDR3 is made up of 13 amino acids. The V and J ends lost 7 bases and 3 bases respectively, with 13 bases between them. Germline values: CDR1 MNHNS, CDR2 SASEGT. This CDR3 reads CASTTTWGYEQYF. The CDR3 coding sequence is TGTGCCAGCACGACTACATGGGGCTACGAGCAGTACTTC.

Points on this clonotype: The DNA is left out, because the CDR3 cannot be placed on it with certainty; the CDR3 is given as TCRdb lists it. This chain connects TRBV7-9 to TRBJ1-2; the DNA was not compared with TRBD1, the D call given in the table. Germline V gene data show CDR1 as SEHNR and CDR2 as FQNEAQ (reference sequence). The CDR3 has 14 amino acids, counting both end residues. CDR3 amino acids: CASSYVGGGAPSAF.

Only a few counts were recorded for this clonotype. J is TRBJ1-2 and V is TRBV20-1; D ambiguous. V shed 4 bases and J shed 5 bases, with 20 bases lying between them. The CDR3 is 15 amino acids. Germline V gene sequence: CDR1 DFQATT, CDR2 SNEGSKA (reference sequence). This chain's CDR3 is CSAKVLGQIEYGYTF. CDR3 sequence (DNA): TGCAGTGCTAAAGTGTTAGGGCAGATAGAGTATGGCTACACCTTC.

This clonotype was counted between two and nine times. The genes are TRBV6-1 and TRBJ2-5; D assignment may be TRBD1 or TRBD2 (5 bases each). V lost 6 bases and J lost 6, with 20 bases in between. The CDR3 extends over 15 amino acids. Germline-derived CDR1 and CDR2 are MNHNS and SASEGT. DNA for the CDR3: TGTGCCAGCAGCCTAGGGACGTCGGGTTTAAAGACCCAGTACTTC. Protein: CASSLGTSGLKTQYF.

This clonotype was counted ten times or more. The chain has TRBV20-1 and TRBJ2-7; a weak D match, TRBD2 (5 bases). The CDR3 totals 13 residues. The V gene's germline CDR1 is DFQATT and CDR2 SNEGSKA (reference sequence). V was clipped by 3 bases and J by 2 bases, with 11 bases between them. The CDR3 sequence: CSARERAAYEQYF. The CDR3 DNA follows: TGCAGTGCTAGGGAAAGAGCGGCCTACGAGCAGTACTTC.

The sample holds one count of this clonotype. V is TRBV15 and J is TRBJ2-5; TRBD1 aligns across 8 bases. The V gene end was trimmed by 0 bases and the J gene end by 0 bases; junction bases not matched to a gene: 9. Germline V gene sequence: CDR1 LNHNV, CDR2 YYDKDF (reference sequence). This CDR3 region has 18 residues. The chain's CDR3 is CATSRDRQGIPYQETQYF. In DNA form, the CDR3 reads TGTGCCACCAGCAGAGATCGACAGGGGATCCCGTACCAAGAGACCCAGTACTTC.

The chain is built from TRBV7-9 and TRBJ2-7, with 9 bases matching TRBD2. After removal of 2 bases from V and 7 bases from J, the junction contained 15 bases not matched to a gene. The CDR3 runs 17 residues. Germline lookup yields CDR1 SEHNR and CDR2 FQNEAQ (reference sequence). The CDR3 DNA reads as TGTGCCAGCAGCTTACTAGTAGCGGGAGACTTGAATTCGGAGCAGTACTTC. It codes for CASSLLVAGDLNSEQYF.

This clonotype has a count of ten or more. V and J are TRBV20-1 and TRBJ2-1; D is perhaps TRBD2 (6 bases). The CDR3 covers 14 residues. V shed 5 bases and J shed 2 bases, with 13 bases lying between them. Germline CDR1 reads DFQATT; CDR2 reads SNEGSKA (reference sequence). CDR3 nucleotide sequence: TGCAGTGCTTCCTCGGGACTTACCTACAATGAGCAGTTCTTC. Encoded protein: CSASSGLTYNEQFF.

This clonotype has at least ten counts. The rearrangement joins TRBV25-1 to TRBJ2-1, with D perhaps assigned TRBD1 or TRBD2 (6 bases each). CDR3 size: 17 residues. The V gene's germline CDR1 is MGHDK and CDR2 SYGVNS. Trimming cost V 4 bases and J 1 base, with 17 bases left between them. Written as DNA, the CDR3 is TGTGCCAGCAGTGGCCGATGGGGGGCAATATCCTACAATGAGCAGTTCTTC. Protein product: CASSGRWGAISYNEQFF.

At least ten counts were recorded for this clonotype. V gene TRBV6-5 combines with J gene TRBJ1-1; D unclear. Germline V gives CDR1 MNHEY, CDR2 SVGAGI. The CDR3 has 12 amino acids. The V end lost 6 bases, the J end lost 4 bases, and 9 bases lay between the germline ends. CDR3 sequence reads: CASRGWATEAFF. CDR3 in DNA: TGTGCCAGCAGGGGATGGGCCACTGAAGCTTTCTTT.

This clonotype was observed many times. The chain carries TRBV5-1 and TRBJ2-1, with no clear D. The CDR3 is made up of 14 amino acids. The germline gives CDR1 SGHRS, CDR2 YFSETQ. Trimming pared 4 bases from V and 7 bases from J, leaving 15 bases between. CDR3 sequence reads: CASSKSVPANEQFF. The CDR3 DNA reads as TGCGCCAGCAGCAAATCCGTCCCAGCGAATGAGCAGTTCTTC.

In its sample, this clonotype was seen many times. The chain joins TRBV7-9 to TRBJ1-2; D remains ambiguous. CDR3 length: 15 residues. Germline assignment: CDR1 SEHNR and CDR2 FQNEAQ (reference sequence). V gave up 2 bases and J gave up 4 bases, with 14 bases separating them. CDR3 DNA: TGTGCCAGCAGCTTATTGCGCCTCTCCCTCTATGGCTACACCTTC. Residues: CASSLLRLSLYGYTF.

This clonotype has at least ten counts. The rearrangement links TRBV5-1 to TRBJ2-3; maybe TRBD2 (6 bases). V shed 0 bases and J shed 1 base, with 12 bases lying between them. Germline assignment: CDR1 SGHRS and CDR2 YFSETQ. The CDR3 has 16 residues. The CDR3 here is CASSLGVREGTDTQYF. The CDR3 DNA is TGCGCCAGCAGCTTGGGAGTGCGGGAAGGCACAGATACGCAGTATTTT.

This clonotype was found many times. The chain carries TRBV29-1 and TRBJ2-7; D perhaps matches TRBD2 (7 bases). This CDR3 spans 13 amino acids. CDR1 and CDR2 (germline): SQVTM, ANQGSEA. With 4 bases removed from V and 4 bases from J, the gap between germline ends came to 14 bases. CDR3 DNA sequence: TGCAGCGTTGTAATCGGGGGGCAGTACGAGCAGTACTTC. This encodes CSVVIGGQYEQYF.

This clonotype has ten or more counts. The gene calls are TRBV6-1 and TRBJ2-7; D is tentatively TRBD1 or TRBD2 (5 bases each). The CDR3 length is 15 residues. The germline gives CDR1 MNHNS, CDR2 SASEGT. V was trimmed by 4 bases and J by 2 bases, leaving 15 bases between them. The CDR3: CASSASREPTYEQYF. CDR3 coding DNA: TGTGCCAGCAGTGCTAGCAGGGAGCCCACCTACGAGCAGTACTTC.

This clonotype was counted at least ten times. This chain links TRBV20-1 with TRBJ2-7, with 9 positions matching TRBD2. The V segment lost 3 bases and the J segment 2 bases; nucleotides outside the gene matches: 8. This CDR3 region has 15 residues. The germline V gene encodes CDR1 DFQATT and CDR2 SNEGSKA (reference sequence). The chain's CDR3 is CSASWAGGYAYEQYF. In DNA, the CDR3 is TGCAGTGCTAGTTGGGCGGGAGGGTACGCCTACGAGCAGTACTTC.

This clonotype was counted ten times or more. The chain has TRBV10-3 and TRBJ2-5, with 9 bases aligning to TRBD2. With 6 bases clipped from V and 3 bases from J, the junction kept 8 bases outside the gene matches. This CDR3 region has 15 residues. Germline-derived CDR1 and CDR2 are ENHRY and SYGVKD. CDR3 sequence reads: CAIRDSLAGEETQYF. The CDR3 DNA is TGTGCCATCAGGGACTCACTAGCGGGCGAAGAGACCCAGTACTTC.

The CDR3 nucleotides are TGTGCCAGCAGCTTTGCGGGACTAGCGCTCGACGAGCAGTACTTC. This codes for CASSFAGLALDEQYF. The V gene is TRBV7-9, the J gene TRBJ2-7; 10 bases are a match to TRBD2. After removal of 3 bases from V and 5 bases from J, the junction contained 7 bases not matched to a gene. This CDR3 contains 15 residues. Germline-derived CDR1 and CDR2 are SEHNR and FQNEAQ (reference sequence).

The sample holds many counts of this clonotype. The chain joins TRBV6-2 or TRBV6-3 to TRBJ2-7; D not resolved. Germline assignment: CDR1 MNHEY and CDR2 SVGEGT. The CDR3 is 12 amino acids. V lost 10 bases to trimming and J lost 2 bases, with 12 bases between them. CDR3 amino acids: CATDFLPYEQYF. The CDR3 region has the DNA TGTGCCACCGACTTCCTTCCCTACGAGCAGTACTTC.

The chain links TRBV20-1 to TRBJ2-7; D is tentatively TRBD1 or TRBD2 (6 bases each). The V gene's germline CDR1 is DFQATT and CDR2 SNEGSKA (reference sequence). CDR3 length: 13 amino acids. Deletions cut 4 bases from V and 3 bases from J, with 13 bases between. The CDR3 DNA follows: TGCAGTGCTACAGAAGGGGGGCTCTACGAGCAGTACTTC. Protein sequence: CSATEGGLYEQYF.

In regard to this clonotype: Germline and junction disagree at one end, which may indicate a read error. The chain has TRBV20-1 and TRBJ2-7, with 9 bases matching TRBD1. Germline V CDR1 and CDR2: DFQATT, SNEGSKA (reference sequence). The CDR3 spans 16 residues. CDR3 in DNA: TGCAGTGCTCTACCCCTTCGGACAGGGGAGTTCTACGAGCCGTACTTC. Its protein product is CSALPLRTGEFYEPYF.

This clonotype has a single count. A read error is possible here, since a much larger clone lies one base away. The chain combines TRBV20-1 with TRBJ2-1; 12 positions agree with TRBD2. Germline loops: CDR1 DFQATT, CDR2 SNEGSKA (reference sequence). The CDR3 totals 15 residues. The CDR3 DNA sequence: TGCAGTGCTAGAGATACCCGGGGACTAGCGGGTAAGCATTTCTTC. Residues: CSARDTRGLAGKHFF.

A remark on this clonotype: A much larger clone sits a single nucleotide away, making a read error possible. This sequence joins TRBV5-1 and TRBJ2-7, with D possibly matching TRBD2 (6 bases). V lost 4 bases to trimming and J lost 6 bases, with 17 bases between them. Germline assignment: CDR1 SGHRS and CDR2 YFSETQ. This CDR3 is built from 14 residues. CDR3 residues: CASSPGDQSSEQYF. CDR3 DNA: TGCGCCAGCAGCCCGGGGGACCAAAGCTCCGAGCAGTACTTC.

This clonotype was picked up many times. This rearrangement joins TRBV20-1 to TRBJ2-3, with D possibly being TRBD2 (5 bases). Germline V gives CDR1 DFQATT, CDR2 SNEGSKA (reference sequence). The CDR3 totals 16 residues. Deletions cut 3 bases from V and 0 bases from J, with 16 bases between. CDR3 protein: CSARRPGERSTDTQYF. CDR3 bases: TGCAGTGCTAGGAGGCCGGGCGAGCGGAGCACAGATACGCAGTATTTT.